What follows is one T cell receptor (beta chain) and its context. Clones were sequenced by immunoSEQ multiplex PCR, and TCRdb holds only the in-frame ones, with some missing. Of roughly 320,000 clones listed, 85% to 90% were seen once; the top ten hold 1.3%. This sample is drawn from a study of blood T cell repertoires in COVID-19. Study-wide context: The origin of the acute and convalescent COVID-19 samples was the United States, Italy and Spain. Sample material is recorded as cDNA or gDNA derived from T cells, B-cell-depleted T cells, or PBMCs.

Unmatched junction bases numbered 9, after V lost 7 bases and J lost 8 bases. This CDR3 region has 14 residues. Germline values: CDR1 LNHDA, CDR2 SQIVND (reference sequence). The sequenced sample consisted of peripheral blood. This receptor was obtained from a man in his 70s with acute or convalescent COVID-19. This chain uses TRBV19 with TRBJ1-5; the match to TRBD1 covers 9 bases. The CDR3 sequence: CASNPTGGVEPQHF. In DNA form, the CDR3 reads TGTGCCAGTAATCCGACAGGGGGGGTTGAGCCCCAGCATTTT.